This entry describes one T cell receptor (beta chain). Among Cohort 3 donors, those recovered had two negative PCRs, clearance, or symptom resolution. The sample belongs to a study of blood T cell repertoires in COVID-19. Background on the study: The origin of the acute and convalescent COVID-19 samples was the United States, Italy and Spain.

The CDR3 contains 11 residues. V lost 5 bases and J lost 11, with 10 bases in between. The protocol was immunoSEQ multiplex PCR, while the TCRdb copy is restricted to in-frame clones and leaves out a portion. This table has a few hundred thousand clones, under 90% appearing once. The source of this sequence is a woman aged 55-75 years who had recovered from COVID-19. V and J are TRBV12-3 or TRBV12-4 and TRBJ1-5, with D possibly being TRBD1 (5 bases). What was sequenced was PBMCs or T cells enriched from blood (not recorded which). This CDR3 reads CASSGDWSQHF. In DNA form, the CDR3 reads TGTGCCAGCAGTGGGGACTGGTCCCAGCATTTT.